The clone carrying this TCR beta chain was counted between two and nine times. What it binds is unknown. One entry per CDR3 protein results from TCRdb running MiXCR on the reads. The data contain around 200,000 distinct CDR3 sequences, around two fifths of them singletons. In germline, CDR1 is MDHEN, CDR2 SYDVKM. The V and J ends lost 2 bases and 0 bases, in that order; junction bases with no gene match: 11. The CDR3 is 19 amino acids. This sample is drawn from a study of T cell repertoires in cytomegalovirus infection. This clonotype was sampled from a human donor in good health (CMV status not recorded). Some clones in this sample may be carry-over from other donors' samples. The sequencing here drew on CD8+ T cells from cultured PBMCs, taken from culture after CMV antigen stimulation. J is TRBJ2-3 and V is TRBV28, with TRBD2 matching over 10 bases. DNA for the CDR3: TGTGCCAGCAGTTTACAATCCCTAGCGGGAGCTGAGAGCACAGATACGCAGTATTTT. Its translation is CASSLQSLAGAESTDTQYF.